This T cell receptor beta chain appears in the sequencing data of a study of T cells after posttransplantation cyclophosphamide. Study results and limitations: TRB overlap between skin or GI tissue T cells and blood was limited. Recipient CMV seropositivity and CMV reactivation strongly tracked TRB clonality. Donor-recipient repertoire similarity was low at 1-2 months, rising over year one.

Sequencing was performed with immunoSEQ multiplex PCR; in TCRdb, only in-frame clones are kept and a portion is missing. The sample has 10,000 to 15,000 clones, over 80% seen once. A word on this clone: Its antigen remains unidentified.

The CDR3 has 16 residues. Germline CDR1 SGHTA, CDR2 FQGNSA. V shed 5 bases and J 2 bases; nucleotides not matched to a gene: 10. The chain joins TRBV7-2 to TRBJ2-3; 7 nucleotides line up with TRBD1. Sequenced material: memory CD4+ T cells sorted from PBMCs. The receptor was isolated from a man aged 45 to 65 in good health, CMV-negative, and a related stem cell transplant donor. The DNA for the CDR3 is TGTGCCAGCAGCGACAGACCAGGGGGATTCACAGATACGCAGTATTTT. Translating it yields CASSDRPGGFTDTQYF.